The 27 T cell receptor beta chains reported below all come from one sample, sequenced in a study of radiotherapy plus CTLA-4 blockade in lung cancer. Repertoires were generated with immunoSEQ multiplex PCR, while TCRdb's copy carries only in-frame clones and drops some. The sample contains fewer than 70,000 clones, 79% of which appear only once. This material consisted of peripheral blood, taken from a patient treated with radiotherapy plus ipilimumab. The receptors derive from a human donor with non-small cell lung cancer who had a complete response to radiotherapy plus ipilimumab.

This chain connects TRBV5-1 to TRBJ1-5, with D unresolved. Trimming cost V 4 bases and J 6 bases, with 17 bases left between them. Germline CDR1 and CDR2: SGHRS and YFSETQ. There are 15 residues in the CDR3. CDR3 sequence reads: CASSPDGPRGQPQHF. In DNA form, the CDR3 reads TGCGCCAGCAGCCCGGATGGCCCGCGTGGTCAGCCCCAGCATTTT.

DNA of the CDR3: TGTGCCAGCAGCTTTCGACAGGGGGCGCCCACTGAAGCTTTCTTT. Amino acids: CASSFRQGAPTEAFF. J is TRBJ1-1 and V is TRBV7-8; TRBD1 matches at 10 bases. The trim removed 3 bases at V and 4 bases at J, leaving 5 bases unmatched. CDR3 length: 15 residues. The germline V gene encodes CDR1 SGHVS and CDR2 FQNEAQ.

V is TRBV7-6 and J is TRBJ2-2, with D perhaps being TRBD1 or TRBD2 (5 bases each). V gave up 5 bases and J gave up 3 bases, with 16 bases separating them. This CDR3 has 16 amino acids. Germline loops: CDR1 SGHVS, CDR2 FNYEAQ. CDR3: CASSLSGGWDTGELFF. Written as DNA, the CDR3 is TGTGCCAGCAGCCTGAGTGGGGGTTGGGACACCGGGGAGCTGTTTTTT. The variable domain in full, with the rest retrieved from reference TRBV7-6 and TRBJ2-2, is GAGVSQSPRYKVTKRGQDVALRCDPISGHVSLYWYRQALGQGPEFLTYFNYEAQQDKSGLPNDRFSAERPEGSISTLTIQRTEQRDSAMYRCASSLSGGWDTGELFFGEGSRLTVL.

CDR3 DNA sequence: TGCGCCAGCAGTCACCCCGGACTAGATGCAGATACGCAGTATTTT. Protein: CASSHPGLDADTQYF. The chain is built from TRBV23-1 and TRBJ2-3; 7 bases fit TRBD2. Being an ORF, TRBV23-1 has a function that is uncertain. V shed 3 bases and J 4 bases; nucleotides not matched to a gene: 7. The CDR3 covers 15 residues.

The V and J genes are TRBV19 and TRBJ2-5, with D perhaps TRBD1 (6 bases). CDR1 is LNHDA and CDR2 is SQIVND in the germline V gene (reference sequence). The V end lost 5 bases, the J end lost 7 bases, and 14 bases lay between the germline ends. The CDR3 runs to 13 residues. The CDR3, as DNA: TGTGCCAGTAGTCGGGACACGCCGACGACCCAGTACTTC. Its translation: CASSRDTPTTQYF.

In DNA form, the CDR3 reads TGTGCCAGCAGCTCTTACCTGACTAGCGGGTCTAATGAGCAGTTCTTC. Translating gives CASSSYLTSGSNEQFF. The rearrangement links TRBV11-2 to TRBJ2-1; 10 bases fit TRBD2. The CDR3 consists of 16 residues. Germline V gene lookup returns CDR1 SGHAT and CDR2 FQNNGV. The junction had 10 bases not matched to a gene; V was cut back by 4 bases and J by 7 bases.

This CDR3 reads CASSQERLAGSSSYNEQFF. CDR3 nucleotides: TGTGCCAGCAGCCAAGAAAGGTTAGCGGGTTCGAGCTCCTACAATGAGCAGTTCTTC. The V gene is TRBV14, the J gene TRBJ2-1; 7 positions agree with TRBD2. The CDR3 is 19 amino acids. CDR1 SGHDN and CDR2 FVKESK come from the germline V gene. The trim removed 0 bases at V and 0 bases at J, leaving 11 bases unmatched.

The rearrangement uses TRBV4-3 and TRBJ2-7; D may be TRBD2 (7 bases). The CDR3 runs 15 residues. The V end lost 0 bases, the J end lost 6 bases, and 15 bases lay between the germline ends. Germline assignment: CDR1 LGHNA and CDR2 YSLEER. CDR3: CASSQEDGGLFEQYF. CDR3 in DNA: TGCGCCAGCAGCCAAGAGGACGGGGGGCTGTTCGAGCAGTACTTC.

This clone was counted a single time. This chain connects TRBV7-2 to TRBJ2-3; 10 bases fit TRBD1. The CDR3 runs to 14 residues. V was pared by 6 bases and J by 6 bases, with 6 bases of the junction left unmatched. Germline lookup yields CDR1 SGHTA and CDR2 FQGNSA. CDR3 nucleotide sequence: TGTGCCAGCAGTTCAGACAGGGGGCGGGATACGCAGTATTTT. Protein: CASSSDRGRDTQYF.

The chain uses TRBV12-1 and TRBJ1-2. TRBV12-1 is flagged as a pseudogene. The CDR3 spans 21 residues. DNA of the CDR3: TGTGCCAGCAGCTTTGTGTCGACAACAGAAAGCAGGGAGGAATATATTGGTGGCTACACCTTC. It codes for CASSFVSTTESREEYIGGYTF.

The chain recombines TRBV7-9 with TRBJ2-5; D may be TRBD1 (6 bases). The V gene's germline CDR1 is SEHNR and CDR2 FQNEAQ (reference sequence). V lost 3 bases and J 5 bases, leaving 16 bases between the germline ends. The length of the CDR3 is 15 residues. The CDR3 DNA follows: TGTGCCAGCAGCTTCACCGGGACAAAGGTGGAGACCCAGTACTTC. It specifies CASSFTGTKVETQYF.

The V call is TRBV7-9, the J call TRBJ2-5; D gene unclear. In germline, CDR1 is SEHNR, CDR2 FQNEAQ (reference sequence). The CDR3 has 14 residues. Trimming left V 5 bases short and J 1 base short, with 11 bases between. CDR3 bases: TGTGCCAGCAGCCCCAGAGCGAGCCAAGAGACCCAGTACTTC. Its translation: CASSPRASQETQYF.

The CDR3 DNA follows: TGTGCCAGCAGCTTTCAGGGGGACACTGAAGCTTTCTTT. It encodes CASSFQGDTEAFF. V gene TRBV7-2 combines with J gene TRBJ1-1, with TRBD1 matching over 7 bases. Trimming removed 3 bases from V and 3 bases from J; junction bases left unmatched: 1. The CDR3 has 13 amino acids. CDR1 is SGHTA, CDR2 FQGNSA, per germline.

This clone came up a few times. This rearrangement joins TRBV7-2 to TRBJ2-7, with 8 positions matching TRBD1. CDR1 is SGHTA and CDR2 is FQGNSA in the germline V gene. Losses at the gene ends were 1 base for V and 1 base for J; bases not matched to a gene: 9. CDR3 length: 17 amino acids. The DNA for the CDR3 is TGTGCCAGCAGCTTAGGGAGGACCGGGACAGGATCCTACGAGCAGTACTTC. This translates into CASSLGRTGTGSYEQYF. The full variable domain, rest sourced from reference TRBV7-2 and TRBJ2-7, is GAGVSQSPSNKVTEKGKDVELRCDPISGHTALYWYRQSLGQGLEFLIYFQGNSAPDKSGLPSDRFSAERTGGSVSTLTIQRTQQEDSAVYLCASSLGRTGTGSYEQYFGPGTRLTVT.

This chain links TRBV19 with TRBJ1-4, with unresolved D. This CDR3 region has 16 residues. The V gene's germline CDR1 is LNHDA and CDR2 SQIVND (reference sequence). V gave up 6 bases and J gave up 5 bases, with 19 bases separating them. The CDR3 nucleotides read TGTGCCAGTAGGACTACATCAGAAACCCTAAATGAAAAACTGTTTTTT. It is translated as CASRTTSETLNEKLFF.

This rearrangement joins TRBV6-5 to TRBJ2-7; tentative D call: TRBD1 (6 bases). V was clipped by 6 bases and J by 5 bases, with 20 bases between them. CDR1 MNHEY and CDR2 SVGAGI come from the germline V gene. The CDR3 runs to 15 residues. The CDR3 DNA reads as TGTGCCAGCAGCCGTGACAGGAGAGAAACCAACGAGCAGTACTTC. It yields the protein CASSRDRRETNEQYF.

On this clone itself: The conserved final phenylalanine or tryptophan is absent from the CDR3, which likely points to a read error. The V call is TRBV30, the J call TRBJ2-2, with 9 bases fitting TRBD2. Germline loops: CDR1 GTSNPN, CDR2 SVGIG (reference sequence). V trimming: 0 bases; J trimming: 7 bases; junction bases outside the gene matches: 9. The CDR3 is 16 residues long. CDR3 coding DNA: TGTGCCTGGAGTGTGCCTAGCGGGACTCTAGGCGGGGAGCTGTTTCTT. This translates into CAWSVPSGTLGGELFL.

This chain joins TRBV19 and TRBJ2-3; D not certain. Germline V CDR1 and CDR2: LNHDA, SQIVND (reference sequence). Trimming removed 4 bases from V and 6 bases from J, with 8 bases in between. CDR3 length equals 12 residues. CDR3 nucleotide sequence: TGTGCCAGTAGTAAGGAATCCGATACGCAGTATTTT. Residues: CASSKESDTQYF. Complete variable domain (other parts from reference TRBV19 and TRBJ2-3): DGGITQSPKYLFRKEGQNVTLSCEQNLNHDAMYWYRQDPGQGLRLIYYSQIVNDFQKGDIAEGYSVSREKKESFPLTVTSAQKNPTAFYLCASSKESDTQYFGPGTRLTVL.

This sequence joins TRBV7-9 and TRBJ1-4; the D gene is possibly TRBD1 (6 bases). Germline values: CDR1 SEHNR, CDR2 FQNEAQ (reference sequence). Trimming removed 5 bases from V and 4 bases from J, with 14 bases in between. The CDR3 covers 15 residues. Here the CDR3 reads CASSQTTGFNEKLFF. In DNA, the CDR3 is TGTGCCAGCAGCCAAACGACAGGATTTAATGAAAAACTGTTTTTT.

This clone was seen only a few times. The chain joins TRBV7-2 to TRBJ2-7; D remains unclear. The CDR3 loop spans 12 amino acids. V lost 1 base and J lost 9, with 10 bases in between. Germline V gene data show CDR1 as SGHTA and CDR2 as FQGNSA. The CDR3 loop reads CASSLGPLGQYF. The CDR3 region has the DNA TGTGCCAGCAGCTTAGGCCCTCTGGGGCAGTACTTC.

The genes are TRBV18 and TRBJ2-7; TRBD2 is a possible D gene (5 bases). The CDR3 is 14 residues long. V lost 1 base, J lost 5 bases, and 12 bases lay in between. The germline CDR1 and CDR2 sequences are KGHSH and LQKENI. CDR3 bases: TGTGCCAGCTCACCACTTGGGGAGCGAGACGAGCAGTACGTC. It is translated as CASSPLGERDEQYV.

The V call is TRBV10-2, the J call TRBJ2-2; 12 bases fit TRBD1. The V segment lost 6 bases and the J segment 4 bases; nucleotides outside the gene matches: 6. This CDR3 spans 16 amino acids. The germline V gene encodes CDR1 WSHSY and CDR2 SAAADI. CDR3 nucleotides: TGCGCCAGCAGAGCCGGGACAGGGGGCCGCACCGGGGAGCTGTTTTTT. It is translated as CASRAGTGGRTGELFF.

V is TRBV7-2 and J is TRBJ2-4; the D is unclear. Trimming took 0 bases from V and 8 from J, leaving 5 bases between them. This CDR3 spans 12 amino acids. Germline CDR1 and CDR2: SGHTA and FQGNSA. Here the CDR3 reads CASSLAVDIQYF. CDR3 coding DNA: TGTGCCAGCAGCTTAGCAGTGGACATTCAGTACTTC.

This chain links TRBV27 with TRBJ1-1, with 9 bases matching TRBD1. This CDR3 has 19 residues. V shed 3 bases, J shed 5 bases, and the junction held 19 bases outside the gene matches. CDR1 MNHEY and CDR2 SMNVEV come from the germline V gene (reference sequence). DNA of the CDR3: TGTGCCAGCAGTTTGGGACAGGGCCAGCCGGTCGGGCTATCTACTGAAGCTTTCTTT. Its protein product is CASSLGQGQPVGLSTEAFF.

The rearrangement uses TRBV7-6 and TRBJ2-1, with D uncertain. Per germline, CDR1 SGHVS and CDR2 FNYEAQ. This CDR3 spans 15 amino acids. V was trimmed by 0 bases and J by 5 bases, leaving 11 bases between them. CDR3 protein: CASSLAGKVNNEQFF. The CDR3 bases are TGTGCCAGCAGCTTAGCGGGTAAAGTCAACAATGAGCAGTTCTTC.

The chain links TRBV10-2 to TRBJ2-7, with D perhaps TRBD1 or TRBD2 (5 bases each). The CDR3 runs to 14 residues. CDR1 is WSHSY, CDR2 SAAADI, per germline. Trimming left V 6 bases short and J 3 bases short, with 15 bases between. The CDR3 nucleotides are TGCGCCAGCAGGGACGCCGGGGCCGACTACGAGCAGTACTTC. This codes for CASRDAGADYEQYF.

This clone came up a few times. The rearrangement joins TRBV7-9 to TRBJ1-3; D is uncertain. Trimming stripped 5 bases from V and 4 bases from J, with 9 bases between. Germline CDR1 is SEHNR and CDR2 is FQNEAQ (reference sequence). The length of the CDR3 is 13 residues. The CDR3 region has the DNA TGTGCCAGCAGCGGGAGACGGGGAAACACCATATATTTT. Translated, it gives CASSGRRGNTIYF.